The 14 T cell receptor beta chains listed next were all sequenced from one sample in a study of T cells in Graves' hyperthyroidism and ophthalmopathy. Researchers amplified the TCR beta CDR3 regions from RNA transcripts. Primed by the HTBI set, a first-round RT-PCR was run on the TCR CDR3. TCRdb redid the calling of the multiplex PCR reads with MiXCR, one entry per CDR3 protein. The profile shows around 600,000 distinct CDR3 sequences, approximately 15% of them singletons. The sample taken for sequencing was blood. The receptors stem from a woman aged 25 to 39 with Graves' hyperthyroidism.

This clonotype showed up just a few times. The gene calls are TRBV14 and TRBJ1-1; no clear D gene. Trimming pared 2 bases from V and 6 bases from J, leaving 7 bases between. From germline, CDR1 is SGHDN and CDR2 FVKESK. The CDR3 covers 12 residues. The CDR3 protein is CASSQSGPEAFF. CDR3 DNA: TGTGCCAGCAGCCAATCGGGTCCTGAAGCTTTCTTT.

This clonotype was seen only a few times. The V call is TRBV27, the J call TRBJ2-1; D unresolved. The CDR3 contains 12 residues. The germline V gene has CDR1 MNHEY and CDR2 SMNVEV (reference sequence). The ends were cut back, 5 bases at V and 6 bases at J, with 8 bases in the middle. CDR3 in amino acids: CASSSSVNEQFF. CDR3 bases: TGTGCCAGCAGTAGTTCTGTCAATGAGCAGTTCTTC.

This clonotype was picked up a small number of times. The rearrangement links TRBV5-1 to TRBJ1-1; D not resolved. V shed 4 bases and J shed 1 base, with 23 bases lying between them. Germline CDR1 and CDR2: SGHRS and YFSETQ. The CDR3 totals 18 residues. The CDR3 here is CASSRVMAAGLGNTEAFF. The CDR3 DNA reads as TGCGCCAGCAGCCGGGTCATGGCGGCAGGCTTAGGGAACACTGAAGCTTTCTTT.

This clonotype was recorded many times. This chain links TRBV12-3 or TRBV12-4 with TRBJ1-1; 12 bases map to TRBD1. J lost 6 bases, V lost 6 bases, and 8 bases had no gene match. The CDR3 is 15 amino acids. The CDR3 DNA sequence: TGTGCCAGCAGCCCGCTGGGACAGGGGGCTGCTGAAGCTTTCTTT. It encodes CASSPLGQGAAEAFF.

This clonotype was recorded at least ten times. The chain joins TRBV18 to TRBJ2-1; D gene unclear. This CDR3 has 16 residues. CDR1 and CDR2 from the germline V gene are KGHSH and LQKENI. The germline V and J ends were trimmed by 3 bases and 5 bases, with 17 bases remaining between them. CDR3: CASSPFGLSIDNEQFF. CDR3 DNA: TGTGCCAGCTCACCGTTCGGGCTAAGCATAGACAATGAGCAGTTCTTC.

On this clonotype: A read error may explain this, as a much larger clone is one base away. V is TRBV6-1 and J is TRBJ1-1, with 9 positions matching TRBD1. Germline V gene data show CDR1 as MNHNS and CDR2 as SASEGT. The CDR3 consists of 13 residues. The CDR3 protein is CASRGTGITEALF. CDR3 in DNA: TGTGCCAGCAGGGGGACAGGGATCACTGAAGCTCTCTTT.

This clonotype was detected only a few times. J is TRBJ2-7 and V is TRBV5-8; TRBD2 matches 12 bases. Germline V gene lookup returns CDR1 SGHTS and CDR2 YDEGEE. V shed 6 bases, J shed 4 bases, and the junction held 8 bases outside the gene matches. The CDR3 sequence is 15 residues long. CDR3 region: CASNMVLAGGYEQYF. Here the CDR3 DNA reads TGTGCCAGCAACATGGTACTAGCGGGAGGATACGAGCAGTACTTC.

Many counts were recorded for this clonotype. The gene calls are TRBV6-2 or TRBV6-3 and TRBJ2-7; 14 positions agree with TRBD2. The length of the CDR3 is 13 residues. Germline-derived CDR1 and CDR2 are MNHEY and SVGEGT. Trimming removed 7 bases from V and 6 bases from J; junction bases left unmatched: 2. The CDR3 DNA follows: TGTGCCAGCAATGGACTAGCGGGGGGCGAGCAGTACTTC. Its protein product is CASNGLAGGEQYF.

This clonotype was observed many times. The J gene is TRBJ2-3, the V gene TRBV6-1, with TRBD2 as a possible D gene (5 bases). The CDR3 covers 13 residues. Germline CDR1 is MNHNS and CDR2 is SASEGT. The V end lost 6 bases, the J end lost 3 bases, and 10 bases lay between the germline ends. The CDR3 DNA follows: TGTGCCAGCAGACCAAGGGAGACAGATACGCAGTATTTT. Its protein product is CASRPRETDTQYF.

This clonotype was recorded many times. The chain has TRBV5-5 and TRBJ2-7; D may match TRBD1 or TRBD2 (5 bases each). The CDR3 totals 14 residues. V lost 4 bases, J lost 2 bases, and 13 bases lay in between. Germline-derived CDR1 and CDR2 are SGHKS and YYEKEE (reference sequence). This chain's CDR3 is CASSPGAGTYEQYF. The CDR3 coding sequence is TGTGCCAGCAGCCCCGGGGCCGGGACCTACGAGCAGTACTTC.

The chain joins TRBV27 to TRBJ2-1; 12 bases map to TRBD2. V lost 6 bases, J lost 3 bases, and 3 bases stayed unmatched. CDR1 and CDR2 from the germline V gene are MNHEY and SMNVEV (reference sequence). The CDR3 covers 15 residues. CDR3 protein: CASRLGLAGYNEQFF. CDR3 sequence (DNA): TGTGCCAGCAGATTGGGACTAGCGGGCTACAATGAGCAGTTCTTC.

In its sample, this clonotype was seen many times. The gene calls are TRBV9 and TRBJ2-5, with D maybe TRBD2 (5 bases). There are 14 residues in the CDR3. Germline CDR1 SGDLS, CDR2 YYNGEE. The germline V and J ends were trimmed by 1 base and 4 bases, with 11 bases remaining between them. CDR3 protein: CASSVTSGRETQYF. The DNA for the CDR3 is TGTGCCAGCAGCGTAACCTCGGGGAGAGAGACCCAGTACTTC.

This clonotype showed up just a few times. The chain has TRBV2 and TRBJ2-2; D is unresolved. Germline V gives CDR1 SNHLY, CDR2 FYNNEI. V lost 2 bases and J 1 base, leaving 8 bases between the germline ends. The CDR3 extends over 15 amino acids. The CDR3 DNA is TGTGCCAGCAGTGAATTTACCCTGAACACCGGGGAGCTGTTTTTT. This encodes CASSEFTLNTGELFF.

This clonotype occurred a few times. The chain is built from TRBV19 and TRBJ2-7; TRBD1 aligns across 11 bases. V lost 3 bases and J lost 4; bases outside the gene matches: 2. This CDR3 contains 14 residues. Germline V gives CDR1 LNHDA, CDR2 SQIVND (reference sequence). CDR3 residues: CASSIGQGAYEQYF. CDR3 sequence (DNA): TGTGCCAGTAGTATTGGACAGGGGGCGTACGAGCAGTACTTC. Together with reference TRBV19 and TRBJ2-7, the CDR3 gives the full variable domain: DGGITQSPKYLFRKEGQNVTLSCEQNLNHDAMYWYRQDPGQGLRLIYYSQIVNDFQKGDIAEGYSVSREKKESFPLTVTSAQKNPTAFYLCASSIGQGAYEQYFGPGTRLTVT.